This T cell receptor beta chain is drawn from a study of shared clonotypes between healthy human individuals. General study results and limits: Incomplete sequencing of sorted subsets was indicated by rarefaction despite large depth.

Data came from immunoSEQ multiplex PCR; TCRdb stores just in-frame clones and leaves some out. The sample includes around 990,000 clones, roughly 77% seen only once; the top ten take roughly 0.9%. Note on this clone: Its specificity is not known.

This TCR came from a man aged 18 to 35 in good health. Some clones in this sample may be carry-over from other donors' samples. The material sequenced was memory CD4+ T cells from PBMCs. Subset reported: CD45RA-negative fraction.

The CDR3 coding sequence is TGTGCCAGCAGCCGGGACTTCTACGAGCAGTACTTC. It yields the protein CASSRDFYEQYF. The chain recombines TRBV5-4 with TRBJ2-7; TRBD2 might be the D (6 bases). The CDR3 contains 12 residues. Germline CDR1 is SGHNT and CDR2 is YYREEE (reference sequence). The germline V and J ends were trimmed by 4 bases and 3 bases, with 8 bases remaining between them. Full variable domain (rest looked up from reference TRBV5-4 and TRBJ2-7): ETGVTQSPTHLIKTRGQQVTLRCSSQSGHNTVSWYQQALGQGPQFIFQYYREEENGRGNFPPRFSGLQFPNYSSELNVNALELDDSALYLCASSRDFYEQYFGPGTRLTVT.